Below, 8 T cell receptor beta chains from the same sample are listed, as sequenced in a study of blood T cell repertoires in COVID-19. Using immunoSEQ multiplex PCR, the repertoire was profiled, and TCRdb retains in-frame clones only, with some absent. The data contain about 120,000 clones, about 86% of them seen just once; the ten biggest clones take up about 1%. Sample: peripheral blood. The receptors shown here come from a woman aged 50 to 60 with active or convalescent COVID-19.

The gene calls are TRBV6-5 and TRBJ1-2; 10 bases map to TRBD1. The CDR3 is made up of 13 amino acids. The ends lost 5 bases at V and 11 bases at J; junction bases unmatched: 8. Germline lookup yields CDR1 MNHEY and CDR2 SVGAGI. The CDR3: CASSTGTGVFYTF. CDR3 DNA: TGTGCCAGCAGTACCGGGACAGGGGTTTTTTACACCTTC.

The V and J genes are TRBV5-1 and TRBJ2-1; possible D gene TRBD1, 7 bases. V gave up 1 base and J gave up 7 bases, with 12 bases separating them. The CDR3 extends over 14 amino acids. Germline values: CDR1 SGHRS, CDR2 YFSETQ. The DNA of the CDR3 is TGCGCCAGCAGCTTGAGGGCAGGGGGGAATGAGCAGTTCTTC. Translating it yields CASSLRAGGNEQFF.

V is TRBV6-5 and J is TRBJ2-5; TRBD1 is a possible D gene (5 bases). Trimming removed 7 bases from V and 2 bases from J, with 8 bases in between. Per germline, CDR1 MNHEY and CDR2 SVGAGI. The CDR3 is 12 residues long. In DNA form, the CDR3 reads TGTGCCAGCAAGGGGTTACAAGAGACCCAGTACTTC. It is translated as CASKGLQETQYF.

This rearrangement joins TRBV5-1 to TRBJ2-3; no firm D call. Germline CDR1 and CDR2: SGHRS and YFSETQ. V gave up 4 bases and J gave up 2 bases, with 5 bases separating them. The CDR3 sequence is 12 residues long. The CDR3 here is CASSPNTDTQYF. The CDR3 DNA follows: TGCGCCAGCAGCCCCAACACAGATACGCAGTATTTT.

CDR3 loop: CASSQTSHNSYGYTF. The DNA of the CDR3 is TGCGCCAGCAGCCAGACATCACACAACAGCTATGGCTACACCTTC. The chain has TRBV4-1 and TRBJ1-2; D not certain. The CDR3 is 15 amino acids. Germline loops: CDR1 MGHRA, CDR2 YSYEKL. V was clipped by 3 bases and J by 4 bases, with 15 bases between them.

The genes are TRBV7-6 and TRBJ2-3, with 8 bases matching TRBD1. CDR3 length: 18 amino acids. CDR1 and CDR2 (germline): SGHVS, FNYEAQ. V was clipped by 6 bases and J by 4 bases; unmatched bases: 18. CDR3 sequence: CASSYTISGTGLSDTQYF. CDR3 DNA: TGTGCCAGCAGTTATACGATATCCGGGACAGGCCTATCAGATACGCAGTATTTT.

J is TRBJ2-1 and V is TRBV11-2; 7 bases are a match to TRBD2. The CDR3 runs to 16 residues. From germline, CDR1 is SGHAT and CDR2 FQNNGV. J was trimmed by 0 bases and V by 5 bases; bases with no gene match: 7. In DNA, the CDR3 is TGTGCCAGCAGCCCGGGAGGTTGGTACTCCTACAATGAGCAGTTCTTC. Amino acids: CASSPGGWYSYNEQFF. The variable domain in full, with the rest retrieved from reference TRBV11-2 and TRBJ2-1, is EAGVAQSPRYKIIEKRQSVAFWCNPISGHATLYWYQQILGQGPKLLIQFQNNGVVDDSQLPKDRFSAERLKGVDSTLKIQPAKLEDSAVYLCASSPGGWYSYNEQFFGPGTRLTVL.

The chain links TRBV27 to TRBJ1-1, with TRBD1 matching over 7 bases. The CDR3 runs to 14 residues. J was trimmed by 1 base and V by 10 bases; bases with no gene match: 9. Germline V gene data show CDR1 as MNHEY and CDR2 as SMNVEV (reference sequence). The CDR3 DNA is TGTGCCACCATGGACAGGTCTAGGAACACTGAAGCTTTCTTT. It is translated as CATMDRSRNTEAFF.